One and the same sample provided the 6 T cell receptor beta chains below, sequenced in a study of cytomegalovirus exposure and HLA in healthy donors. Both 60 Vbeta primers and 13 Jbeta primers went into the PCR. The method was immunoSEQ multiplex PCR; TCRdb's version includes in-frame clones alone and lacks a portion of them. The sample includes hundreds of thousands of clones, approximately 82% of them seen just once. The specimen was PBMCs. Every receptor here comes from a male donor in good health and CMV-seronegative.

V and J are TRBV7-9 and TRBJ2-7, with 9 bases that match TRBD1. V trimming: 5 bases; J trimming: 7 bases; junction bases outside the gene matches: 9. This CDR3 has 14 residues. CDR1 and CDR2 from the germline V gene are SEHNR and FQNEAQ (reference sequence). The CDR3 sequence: CASSPDRGTLEQYF. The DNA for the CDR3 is TGTGCCAGCAGCCCCGACAGGGGGACCCTGGAGCAGTACTTC.

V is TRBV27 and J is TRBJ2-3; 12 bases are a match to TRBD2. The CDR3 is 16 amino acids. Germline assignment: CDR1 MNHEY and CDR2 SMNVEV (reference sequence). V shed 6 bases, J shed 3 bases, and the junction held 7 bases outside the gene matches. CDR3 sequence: CASSLTSGRTTDTQYF. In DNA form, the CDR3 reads TGTGCCAGCAGCCTGACTAGCGGGAGAACTACAGATACGCAGTATTTT.

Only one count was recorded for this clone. The DNA of the CDR3 is TGCGCCAGCAGCTTGCGGGGGAGTCACGAAAACATTCAGTACTTC. Encoded protein: CASSLRGSHENIQYF. The genes are TRBV5-1 and TRBJ2-4; maybe TRBD2 (6 bases). The germline CDR1 and CDR2 sequences are SGHRS and YFSETQ. The CDR3 sequence is 15 residues long. Trimming took 1 base from V and 5 from J, leaving 13 bases between them.

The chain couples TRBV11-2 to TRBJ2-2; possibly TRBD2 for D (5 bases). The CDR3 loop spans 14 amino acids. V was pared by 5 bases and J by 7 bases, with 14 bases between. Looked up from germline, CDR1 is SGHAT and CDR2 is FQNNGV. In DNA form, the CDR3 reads TGTGCCAGCAGCCCTGGCGCGGGTGGCGGGGAGCTGTTTTTT. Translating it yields CASSPGAGGGELFF. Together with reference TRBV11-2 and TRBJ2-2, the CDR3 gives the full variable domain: EAGVAQSPRYKIIEKRQSVAFWCNPISGHATLYWYQQILGQGPKLLIQFQNNGVVDDSQLPKDRFSAERLKGVDSTLKIQPAKLEDSAVYLCASSPGAGGGELFFGEGSRLTVL.

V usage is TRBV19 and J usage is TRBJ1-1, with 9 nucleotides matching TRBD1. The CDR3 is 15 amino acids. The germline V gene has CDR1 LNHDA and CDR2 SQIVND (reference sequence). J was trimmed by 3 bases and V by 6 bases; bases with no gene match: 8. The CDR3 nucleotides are TGTGCCAGTAGCGATAAACAGGGGGCCGACACTGAAGCTTTCTTT. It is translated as CASSDKQGADTEAFF.

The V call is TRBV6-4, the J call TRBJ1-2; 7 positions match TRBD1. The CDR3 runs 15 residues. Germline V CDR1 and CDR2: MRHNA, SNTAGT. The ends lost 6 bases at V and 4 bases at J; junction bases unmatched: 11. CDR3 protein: CASSPTTGTSYGYTF. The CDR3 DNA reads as TGTGCCAGCAGCCCCACGACAGGGACAAGCTATGGCTACACCTTC.